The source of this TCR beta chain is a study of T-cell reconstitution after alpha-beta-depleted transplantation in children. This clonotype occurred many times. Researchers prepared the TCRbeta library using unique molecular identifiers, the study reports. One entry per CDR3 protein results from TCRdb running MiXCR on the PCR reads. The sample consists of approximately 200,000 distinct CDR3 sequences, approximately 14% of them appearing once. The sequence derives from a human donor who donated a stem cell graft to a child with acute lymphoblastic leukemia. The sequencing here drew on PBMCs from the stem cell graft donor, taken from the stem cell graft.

Here the CDR3 reads CASGLGQVNTEAFF. For the CDR3, the DNA is TGTGCCAGCGGCCTCGGACAGGTTAACACTGAAGCTTTCTTT. V and J are TRBV12-3 or TRBV12-4 and TRBJ1-1; 7 nucleotides agree with TRBD1. Germline trimming cut 8 bases from V and 2 bases from J; bases unmatched to any gene: 8. This CDR3 is 14 amino acids long.